A selection of T cell receptor beta chains follows, all from one sample in a study of T cells in Graves' hyperthyroidism and ophthalmopathy. MiXCR was run by TCRdb on the multiplex PCR reads, yielding one entry per CDR3 protein. The profile covers approximately 360,000 distinct CDR3 sequences, with around a quarter appearing a single time and around 70% taken by the ten largest. The sequencing input was blood. Receptors were obtained from a man between 45 and 60 years old with Graves' hyperthyroidism. Both conserved end residues are part of each CDR3. Each record gives: clone size, D gene, J gene, V gene, CDR3 DNA, CDR3 protein. A D gene is named only where the DNA matches it firmly. Only some rows state a clone size, as once, few, many or a class for expanded clones.

clone size: few; D gene: TRBD1; J gene: TRBJ1-6; V gene: TRBV6-1; CDR3 DNA: TGTGCCAGCAGGACAGGGTATAATTCACCCCTCCACTTT; CDR3 protein: CASRTGYNSPLHF
clone size: few; D gene: TRBD1; J gene: TRBJ1-6; V gene: TRBV11-2; CDR3 DNA: TGTGCCAGCAGCTTAGTTGGACAGGCCAATTCACCCCTCCACTTT; CDR3 protein: CASSLVGQANSPLHF
clone size: .; D gene: TRBD1; J gene: TRBJ1-3; V gene: TRBV27; CDR3 DNA: TGTGCCAGCCGAGGACAGGGTGGTGGAAACACCATATATTTT; CDR3 protein: CASRGQGGGNTIYF
clone size: .; D gene: .; J gene: TRBJ2-3; V gene: TRBV24-1; CDR3 DNA: TGTGCCACCAGGGATGGGGGATCTAGCACAGATACGCAGTATTTT; CDR3 protein: CATRDGGSSTDTQYF
clone size: few; D gene: TRBD1; J gene: TRBJ2-7; V gene: TRBV29-1; CDR3 DNA: TGCAGCGTCACTCCCGGGACAGGGGGTTACGAGCAGTACTTC; CDR3 protein: CSVTPGTGGYEQYF
clone size: .; D gene: TRBD1; J gene: TRBJ1-1; V gene: TRBV12-5; CDR3 DNA: TGTGCTAGTGGTAAGGGACAGGGGAACACTGAAGCTTTCTTT; CDR3 protein: CASGKGQGNTEAFF
clone size: .; D gene: TRBD1; J gene: TRBJ1-5; V gene: TRBV19; CDR3 DNA: TGTGCCAGTAGTGATCGGACAGGGGGCAATCAGCCCCAGCATTTT; CDR3 protein: CASSDRTGGNQPQHF
clone size: .; D gene: TRBD2; J gene: TRBJ2-7; V gene: TRBV3-1; CDR3 DNA: TGTGCCAGCAGCCACCCTCCTAGCGGCCCGTTGGACGGGCAGTACTTC; CDR3 protein: CASSHPPSGPLDGQYF
clone size: many; D gene: .; J gene: TRBJ1-2; V gene: TRBV5-1; CDR3 DNA: TGCGCCAGCAGCTTGACCGGCGGTGGCTACACCTTC; CDR3 protein: CASSLTGGGYTF
clone size: many; D gene: .; J gene: TRBJ1-1; V gene: TRBV5-1; CDR3 DNA: TGCGCCAGCAGAGGTCAGTACACTGAAGCTTTCTTT; CDR3 protein: CASRGQYTEAFF
clone size: few; D gene: TRBD1; J gene: TRBJ2-7; V gene: TRBV13; CDR3 DNA: TGTGCCAGCAGCTCCGCCGGGACAGGGGGCGACGAGCAGTACTTC; CDR3 protein: CASSSAGTGGDEQYF
clone size: few; D gene: TRBD2; J gene: TRBJ2-5; V gene: TRBV12-3/TRBV12-4; CDR3 DNA: TGTGCCAGCAGTTGGCATACTAGCGGGACCCAAGAGACCCAGTACTTC; CDR3 protein: CASSWHTSGTQETQYF
clone size: .; D gene: .; J gene: TRBJ1-4; V gene: TRBV6-1; CDR3 DNA: TGTGCCAGCAGTTCCCTTAATGAAAAACTGTTTTTT; CDR3 protein: CASSSLNEKLFF
clone size: once; D gene: .; J gene: TRBJ2-5; V gene: TRBV7-2; CDR3 DNA: TGTGCCAGTGGTATGGTTCCGCAGTACCAAGAGACCCAGTACTTC; CDR3 protein: CASGMVPQYQETQYF
clone size: .; D gene: TRBD2; J gene: TRBJ2-1; V gene: TRBV6-1; CDR3 DNA: TGTGCCAGCAGTTGGTCTAGCGGGAGCTACAATGAGCAGTTCTTC; CDR3 protein: CASSWSSGSYNEQFF
clone size: .; D gene: TRBD2; J gene: TRBJ2-7; V gene: TRBV2; CDR3 DNA: TGTGCCAGCTCGGGCCTGGGGACTAGCCTCTCCTACGAGCAGTACTTC; CDR3 protein: CASSGLGTSLSYEQYF
clone size: .; D gene: TRBD2; J gene: TRBJ2-1; V gene: TRBV28; CDR3 DNA: TGTGCCAGCAGTTTTTCGAGCGGGAAGACCTACAATGAGCAGTTCTTC; CDR3 protein: CASSFSSGKTYNEQFF
clone size: many; D gene: TRBD1; J gene: TRBJ1-1; V gene: TRBV12-3/TRBV12-4; CDR3 DNA: TGTGCCAGCAGGCAAGACCCAGGGGGCGCGGGCACTGAAGCTTTCTTT; CDR3 protein: CASRQDPGGAGTEAFF
clone size: few; D gene: TRBD2; J gene: TRBJ2-1; V gene: TRBV2; CDR3 DNA: TGTGCCAGCAGCCGTTCGACTAGCTATGAGCAGTTCTTC; CDR3 protein: CASSRSTSYEQFF
clone size: .; D gene: .; J gene: TRBJ2-7; V gene: TRBV11-2; CDR3 DNA: TGTGCCAGCAGCTTACATTGGCGGAGCGAGCAGTACTTC; CDR3 protein: CASSLHWRSEQYF
clone size: .; D gene: .; J gene: TRBJ2-7; V gene: TRBV20-1; CDR3 DNA: TGCAGTGCTGCTCACCATAGCGGTATGCGGTACTTC; CDR3 protein: CSAAHHSGMRYF
clone size: many; D gene: .; J gene: TRBJ1-1; V gene: TRBV18; CDR3 DNA: TGTGCCAGCTCACGGGGGCAAGGCACTGAAGCTTTCTTT; CDR3 protein: CASSRGQGTEAFF
clone size: .; D gene: TRBD1; J gene: TRBJ2-2; V gene: TRBV6-1; CDR3 DNA: TGTGCCAGCAGCCCACAGGGGCCCGGGGAGCTGTTTTTT; CDR3 protein: CASSPQGPGELFF
clone size: many; D gene: .; J gene: TRBJ1-6; V gene: TRBV27; CDR3 DNA: TGTGCCAGCAGCCCATTAGGGCAGGGGACTTCACCCCTCCACTTT; CDR3 protein: CASSPLGQGTSPLHF
clone size: .; D gene: .; J gene: TRBJ2-5; V gene: TRBV30; CDR3 DNA: TGTGCCTGGAGTGGGGGGCGCGGAACGACCCAGTACTTC; CDR3 protein: CAWSGGRGTTQYF
clone size: many; D gene: TRBD2; J gene: TRBJ2-2; V gene: TRBV24-1; CDR3 DNA: TGTGCCACCAGTGACATGACTAGCGGGCGGCGGACCGGGGAGCTGTTTTTT; CDR3 protein: CATSDMTSGRRTGELFF
clone size: .; D gene: .; J gene: TRBJ1-1; V gene: TRBV29-1; CDR3 DNA: TGCAGCGGGGGAGCAGCAGAGAACACTGAAGCTTTCTTT; CDR3 protein: CSGGAAENTEAFF
clone size: .; D gene: .; J gene: TRBJ2-7; V gene: TRBV6-2/TRBV6-3; CDR3 DNA: TGTGCCAGCACCTTGTCGGACGAGCAGTACTTC; CDR3 protein: CASTLSDEQYF
clone size: .; D gene: .; J gene: TRBJ1-5; V gene: TRBV3-1; CDR3 DNA: TGTGCCAGCAGCCAAGGGCCATCGGGCAATCAGCCCCAGCATTTT; CDR3 protein: CASSQGPSGNQPQHF
clone size: few; D gene: TRBD2; J gene: TRBJ2-5; V gene: TRBV6-2/TRBV6-3; CDR3 DNA: TGTGCCAGCAGTTCCGGACTAGACCAAGAGACCCAGTACTTC; CDR3 protein: CASSSGLDQETQYF
clone size: few; D gene: .; J gene: TRBJ2-7; V gene: TRBV6-1; CDR3 DNA: TGTGCCAGCAGTTTAAGTGGGGTAGTCTCCTACGAGCAGTACTTC; CDR3 protein: CASSLSGVVSYEQYF
clone size: many; D gene: .; J gene: TRBJ2-3; V gene: TRBV6-1; CDR3 DNA: TGTGCCAGCAGTGAAAACGTAAACTTACCAGATACGCAGTATTTT; CDR3 protein: CASSENVNLPDTQYF
clone size: .; D gene: .; J gene: TRBJ2-2; V gene: TRBV7-3; CDR3 DNA: TGTGCCAGCAGCCACTATCAGGGCGCGAACACCGGGGAGCTGTTTTTT; CDR3 protein: CASSHYQGANTGELFF
clone size: .; D gene: .; J gene: TRBJ2-5; V gene: TRBV6-1; CDR3 DNA: TGTGCCGCCTCTCCCGGGGCGCGGCAAGAGACCCAGTACTTC; CDR3 protein: CAASPGARQETQYF
clone size: many; D gene: .; J gene: TRBJ2-7; V gene: TRBV2; CDR3 DNA: TGTGCCAGCAGGCATGCGGCGTTCTACGAGCAGTACTTC; CDR3 protein: CASRHAAFYEQYF
clone size: .; D gene: TRBD1; J gene: TRBJ2-2; V gene: TRBV6-2/TRBV6-3; CDR3 DNA: TGTGCCAGCAGATTTACAGGGGGATCTGGGGAGCTGTTTTTT; CDR3 protein: CASRFTGGSGELFF
clone size: .; D gene: TRBD1; J gene: TRBJ2-7; V gene: TRBV20-1; CDR3 DNA: TGCAGTGCTACCGGGACAGGGGGCGATGCGGGCTACGAGCAGTACTTC; CDR3 protein: CSATGTGGDAGYEQYF
clone size: .; D gene: .; J gene: TRBJ2-7; V gene: TRBV20-1; CDR3 DNA: TGCAGTGCTGCCCACGAGTTCTCCTACGAGCAGTACTTC; CDR3 protein: CSAAHEFSYEQYF
clone size: .; D gene: .; J gene: TRBJ2-1; V gene: TRBV24-1; CDR3 DNA: TGTGCCACCCGCCCTTCCCCGGGCGTGGGCGCCTACAATGAGCAGTTCTTC; CDR3 protein: CATRPSPGVGAYNEQFF
clone size: .; D gene: TRBD1; J gene: TRBJ2-1; V gene: TRBV28; CDR3 DNA: TGTGCCAGCAGTTTCGGGACAGTGAATATCCATGAGCAGTTCTTC; CDR3 protein: CASSFGTVNIHEQFF
clone size: .; D gene: .; J gene: TRBJ2-5; V gene: TRBV20-1; CDR3 DNA: TGCAGTGCCCCGACTAGTGCCGGGGGAGAGACCCAGTACTTC; CDR3 protein: CSAPTSAGGETQYF
clone size: few; D gene: TRBD1; J gene: TRBJ2-3; V gene: TRBV7-9; CDR3 DNA: TGTGCCAGCAGCCCAAGACAGGGGGCCCGCACAGATACGCAGTATTTT; CDR3 protein: CASSPRQGARTDTQYF
clone size: many; D gene: .; J gene: TRBJ2-3; V gene: TRBV27; CDR3 DNA: TGTGCCAGCAGTTTACGACCTGGGGACCCGACAACAACAAATACGCAGTATTTT; CDR3 protein: CASSLRPGDPTTTNTQYF
clone size: .; D gene: TRBD1; J gene: TRBJ2-3; V gene: TRBV7-9; CDR3 DNA: TGTGCCAGCAGCGCGGGACAGGGGGCGCAAGATACGCAGTATTTT; CDR3 protein: CASSAGQGAQDTQYF
clone size: .; D gene: .; J gene: TRBJ2-7; V gene: TRBV4-1; CDR3 DNA: TGCGCCAGCAGCCAAAAACACAGCGACGAGCAGTACTTC; CDR3 protein: CASSQKHSDEQYF